This T cell receptor beta chain emerged from a study of CD8+ T cells in alopecia areata. Study background: Treated patients received oral tofacitinib, 5 to 10 mg twice daily.

This clone was counted only a few times. RNA extraction and reverse transcription yielded cDNA as sequencing template. Using immunoSEQ multiplex PCR, the repertoire was profiled, and TCRdb retains in-frame clones only, with some absent. The sample has 180,000 or so clones, roughly 64% seen once. Treatment indicated: oral pan-JAK inhibitor, 5-10 mg twice daily. CDR1 is SGHTA, CDR2 FQGNSA, per germline. V dropped 0 bases and J dropped 7; count of bases not matched to a gene: 5. The CDR3 contains 17 residues. The sample consisted of CD4+ T cells sorted from blood, taken at week 24, from a patient treated with tofacitinib. The clonotype comes from a human donor with alopecia areata. The chain recombines TRBV7-2 with TRBJ2-5; 16 bases fit TRBD2. The CDR3 loop reads CASSLAGTSGRAGTQYF. The CDR3, as DNA: TGTGCCAGCAGCTTAGCCGGGACTAGCGGGAGGGCCGGGACCCAGTACTTC.